The clone carrying this T cell receptor (beta chain) was counted ten times or more. From germline, CDR1 is SGDLS and CDR2 YYNGEE. The CDR3 has 14 residues. V was shortened by 0 bases and J by 6 bases, with 7 bases between the two germline ends. They isolated at least 6.5 million PBMCs from each sample. The second PCR ran about 6 to 11 cycles with a sample-barcoded 5' primer and J-beta primers. TCRdb re-called the 5' RACE reads with MiXCR, one entry per CDR3 protein. The sample lists approximately 700,000 distinct CDR3 sequences; around 32% were seen once. The sample belongs to a study of blood T cells in healthy people across ages.

Material for sequencing was blood. V and J are TRBV9 and TRBJ1-6; a weak D match, TRBD1 (6 bases). The TCR comes from a woman over 75 in good health. CDR3 sequence (DNA): TGTGCCAGCAGCGTAGAACAGGGTAATTCACCCCTCCACTTT. Protein: CASSVEQGNSPLHF. The variable domain in full, completed from reference TRBV9 and TRBJ1-6, reads DSGVTQTPKHLITATGQRVTLRCSPRSGDLSVYWYQQSLDQGLQFLIQYYNGEERAKGNILERFSAQQFPDLHSELNLSSLELGDSALYFCASSVEQGNSPLHFGNGTRLTVT.